A selection of T cell receptor beta chains follows, all from one sample in a study of shared clonotypes between healthy human individuals. Assay: immunoSEQ multiplex PCR; the TCRdb copy retains only in-frame clones and omits some. The sample has about 2 million clones; approximately 95% are singletons. The sample taken for sequencing was naive CD8+ T cells sorted from blood. Source of these receptors: a man aged 18 to 29 in good health. Both conserved end residues are part of each CDR3. The order of the fields is V gene, CDR3 protein.

TRBV10-2 | CASLDLGRETQYF
TRBV6-5 | CASSYSTEAGWAFF
TRBV27 | CASSYVENQPQHF
TRBV5-6 | CASGLRQGHQLGYTF
TRBV6-5 | CASSYLPGQGFDEQYF
TRBV25-1 | CASRGQLEAFF
TRBV7-9 | CASSESPGGGTGELFF
TRBV5-1 | CASRPQPGTGVGNTIYF
TRBV30 | CAWSGQGLREQYF
TRBV4-1 | CASRLDRVSHEQYF
TRBV27 | CASSPSQGPANSPLHF
TRBV19 | CASRQGSDEAFF
TRBV4-1 | CASSQEAAGSYEQYF
TRBV7-2 | CASSLTGQGAIETQYF
TRBV5-8 | CASSLVGPGYEQYF
TRBV27 | CASRLGSGIQPQHF
TRBV13 | CASSFPPSYEQYF
TRBV2 | CASSDGTLNTGELFF
TRBV2 | CASTRANERDLDPTDTQYF
TRBV6-5 | CASSYSPTDTQYF
TRBV11-2 | CASSLGVEGNIQYF
TRBV9 | CASSVGGGTYGYTF
TRBV6-6 | CASSPTDRGDTEAFF
TRBV30 | CAWSYGAGNSPLHF
TRBV30 | CAWSPLLGNSYEQYF
TRBV28 | CASIEQGGETQYF
TRBV30 | CAWSLSSGVHNEQFF
TRBV7-9 | CASSPPPLLTDTQYF
TRBV30 | CAWSLSGGAQETQYF
TRBV5-4 | CASASARESYEQYF
TRBV18 | CASSPQGMANEKLFF